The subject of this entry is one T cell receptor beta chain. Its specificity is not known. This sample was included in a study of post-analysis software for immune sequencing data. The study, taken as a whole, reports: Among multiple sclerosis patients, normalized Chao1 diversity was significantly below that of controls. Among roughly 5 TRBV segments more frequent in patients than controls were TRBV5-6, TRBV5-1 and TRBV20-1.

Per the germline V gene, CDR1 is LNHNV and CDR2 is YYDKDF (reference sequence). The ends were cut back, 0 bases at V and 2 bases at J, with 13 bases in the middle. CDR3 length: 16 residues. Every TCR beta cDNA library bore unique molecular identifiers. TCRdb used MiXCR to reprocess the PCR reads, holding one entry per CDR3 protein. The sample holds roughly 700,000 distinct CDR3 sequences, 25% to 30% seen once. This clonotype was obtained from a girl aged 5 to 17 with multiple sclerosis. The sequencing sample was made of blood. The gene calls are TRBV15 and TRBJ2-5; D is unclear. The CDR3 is CATSRDVPPGQETQYF. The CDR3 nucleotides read TGTGCCACCAGCAGAGATGTCCCCCCGGGTCAAGAGACCCAGTACTTC.